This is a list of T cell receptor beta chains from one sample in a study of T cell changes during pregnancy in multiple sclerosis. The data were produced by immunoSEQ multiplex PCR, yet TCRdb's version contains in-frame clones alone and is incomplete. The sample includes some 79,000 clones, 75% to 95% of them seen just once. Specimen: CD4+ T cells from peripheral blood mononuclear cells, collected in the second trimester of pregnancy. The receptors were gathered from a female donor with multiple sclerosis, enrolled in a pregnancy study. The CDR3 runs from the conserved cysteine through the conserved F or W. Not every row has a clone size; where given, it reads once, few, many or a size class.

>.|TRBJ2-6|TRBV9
CASERGLGANVLTF
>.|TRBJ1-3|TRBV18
CASSRTTGDSGNTIYF
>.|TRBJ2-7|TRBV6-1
CASSEGDRLPYEQYF
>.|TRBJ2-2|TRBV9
CASSVIAERAAELFF
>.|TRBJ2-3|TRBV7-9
CASSNRRLAGGGTDTQYF
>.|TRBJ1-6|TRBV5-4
CASSLGVRIDSPLHF
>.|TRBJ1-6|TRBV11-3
CASSFRPGGLGSPLHF
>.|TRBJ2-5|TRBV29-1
CSVEEGQGVRETQYF
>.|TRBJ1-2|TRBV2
CASSEVWRSNYGYTF
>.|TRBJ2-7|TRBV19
CASSKRLSYEQYF
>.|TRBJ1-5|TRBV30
CAWSVSGVNQPQHF
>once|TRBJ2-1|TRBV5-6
CASNTDRRSYNEQFF
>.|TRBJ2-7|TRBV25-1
CASSATGISYEQYF
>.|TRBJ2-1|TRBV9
CASSVVGSSYNEQFF
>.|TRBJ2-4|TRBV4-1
CASSHGRTGVKNIQYF
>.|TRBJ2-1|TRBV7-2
CASSLDWSVYNEQFF
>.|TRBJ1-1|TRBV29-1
CSVGGTANTEAFF
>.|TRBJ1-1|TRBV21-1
CASRARLATLRTEAFF
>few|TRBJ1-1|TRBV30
CAWRPLGPREAEAFF
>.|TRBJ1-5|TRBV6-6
CASSHQTGVKNQPQHF
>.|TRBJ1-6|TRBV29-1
CSVADRGNSPLHF
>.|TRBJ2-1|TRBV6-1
CASKLYRGNEQFF
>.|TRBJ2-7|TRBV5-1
CASSLVSGTTYEQYF
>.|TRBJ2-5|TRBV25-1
CASSASGRGWETQYF
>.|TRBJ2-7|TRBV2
CASRLAAYEQYF
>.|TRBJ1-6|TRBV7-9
CASSLAGTGFSPLHF
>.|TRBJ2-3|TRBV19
CASSMGGGSLRWDTQYF
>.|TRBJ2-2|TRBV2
CASSEIRLAGANTGELFF
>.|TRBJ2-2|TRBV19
CASSMPHGLAGGVGELFF
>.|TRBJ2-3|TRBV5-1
CASSLEGVRDTQYF
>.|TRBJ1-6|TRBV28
CASSLRGDSSSYNSPLHF
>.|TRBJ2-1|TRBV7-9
CASSLGQGANEQFF
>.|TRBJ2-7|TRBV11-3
CASSSSGYEQYF
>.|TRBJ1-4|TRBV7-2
CASSLDRGIEKLFF
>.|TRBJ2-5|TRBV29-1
CSVAQRPQETQYF
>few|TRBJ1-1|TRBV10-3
CAISAQGALTDTEAFF
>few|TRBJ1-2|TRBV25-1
CASSPGFAYGYTF
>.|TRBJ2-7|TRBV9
CASSAQTGTGLTYEQYF
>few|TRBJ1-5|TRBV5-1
CALLQAGFSNQPQHF
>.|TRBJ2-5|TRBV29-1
CSVTGKETQYF
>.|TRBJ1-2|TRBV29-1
CSVIGQYGYTF
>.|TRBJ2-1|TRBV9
CASSATSGRWDEQFF
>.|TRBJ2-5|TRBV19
CASSITGGNQETQYF
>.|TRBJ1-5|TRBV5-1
CASSLGTGIYSNQPQHF
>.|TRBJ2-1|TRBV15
CATSRGTGYNEQFF
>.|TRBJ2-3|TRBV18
CASSTNRGLSTDTQYF
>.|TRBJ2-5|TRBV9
CASSVNSGGEKTQYF
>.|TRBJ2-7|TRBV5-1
CASSLETGVRSYEQYF